This T cell receptor beta chain stems from a study of CD8 T cells in ankylosing spondylitis. V was clipped by 3 bases and J by 4 bases, with 19 bases between them. CDR1 DFQATT and CDR2 SNEGSKA come from the germline V gene (reference sequence). This CDR3 spans 15 amino acids. Points from the study as a whole: One TCR beta motif, made up of eight highly homologous variants, appeared characteristic of ankylosing spondylitis blood.

This clonotype appeared a few times. The antigen remains undetermined. TCRdb independently ran MiXCR on the 5' RACE reads; one entry per CDR3 protein. The sample consists of 470,000 or so distinct CDR3 sequences, 25% to 30% of them appearing once. Sequencing used blood, either unsorted or a sorted T cell fraction (not recorded which). The chain is built from TRBV20-1 and TRBJ2-7; the D is unclear. This clonotype originated in a male donor with ankylosing spondylitis. The CDR3: CSASWSERTEYEQYF. CDR3 coding DNA: TGCAGTGCTAGTTGGAGCGAAAGAACTGAATACGAGCAGTACTTC.